Listed below are T cell receptor beta chains from one sample, sequenced in a study of technical replicates of blood from several donors. Here immunoSEQ multiplex PCR was the method, and the copy in TCRdb shows in-frame clones only, minus some. The data contain some 85,000 clones, around 96% of them singletons. Sequenced material: T cells isolated from PBMCs. All receptors derive from a human donor in good health. Each CDR3 is given with its conserved first and last residue. D genes are given only for firm matches. Where a row states a size, it is once, few, many or the class of an expanded clone; other rows omit it.

J	V	D	size	DNA	CDR3
TRBJ1-4	TRBV27	TRBD1	.	TGTGCCAGCAGCCCAGCCGGGACAGGGGGTATAGAAAAACTGTTTTTT	CASSPAGTGGIEKLFF
TRBJ2-3	TRBV2	TRBD2	.	TGTGCCAGCAGTGAGGCGGGAGGGCCTCAAGATACGCAGTATTTT	CASSEAGGPQDTQYF
TRBJ2-7	TRBV7-8	TRBD1	.	TGTGCCAGCAGCCCTATCCGGGACAGGGGAGCGATTCCCGGGGCGTACTTC	CASSPIRDRGAIPGAYF
TRBJ2-7	TRBV5-5	TRBD2	.	TGTGCCAGCAGCTCAGCGGGGGGAGCGCCTTCCTACGAGCAGTACTTC	CASSSAGGAPSYEQYF
TRBJ1-5	TRBV9	TRBD1	.	TGTGCCAGCAGCGTAGAGGGGGCCAATCAGCCCCAGCATTTT	CASSVEGANQPQHF
TRBJ1-1	TRBV29-1	.	few	TGCAGCGTTGAAGAGGGGGCGGGCGCTTTCTTT	CSVEEGAGAFF
TRBJ2-3	TRBV4-2	.	.	TGTGCCAGCAGCAGTCCAGGGGCAGTCTACACAGATACGCAGTATTTT	CASSSPGAVYTDTQYF
TRBJ2-5	TRBV29-1	TRBD1	.	TGCAGCGTTGAAGATCAAAGACAGGGAATCGAAGAGACCCAGTACTTC	CSVEDQRQGIEETQYF
TRBJ2-7	TRBV6-5	TRBD1	.	TGTGCCAGCAGTTATCGGGACAGGGAAGGATTGCGGGAGCAGTACTTC	CASSYRDREGLREQYF
TRBJ2-3	TRBV15	.	.	TGTGCCGCGGCGCACAGGGCAACAGATACGCAGTATTTT	CAAAHRATDTQYF
TRBJ1-3	TRBV30	.	.	TGTGCCTGGACAGGAAACTCTGGAAACACCATATATTTT	CAWTGNSGNTIYF
TRBJ2-3	TRBV6-5	TRBD1	.	TGTGCCAGCAGTTGGTGGACAGGGAGCACAGATACGCAGTATTTT	CASSWWTGSTDTQYF